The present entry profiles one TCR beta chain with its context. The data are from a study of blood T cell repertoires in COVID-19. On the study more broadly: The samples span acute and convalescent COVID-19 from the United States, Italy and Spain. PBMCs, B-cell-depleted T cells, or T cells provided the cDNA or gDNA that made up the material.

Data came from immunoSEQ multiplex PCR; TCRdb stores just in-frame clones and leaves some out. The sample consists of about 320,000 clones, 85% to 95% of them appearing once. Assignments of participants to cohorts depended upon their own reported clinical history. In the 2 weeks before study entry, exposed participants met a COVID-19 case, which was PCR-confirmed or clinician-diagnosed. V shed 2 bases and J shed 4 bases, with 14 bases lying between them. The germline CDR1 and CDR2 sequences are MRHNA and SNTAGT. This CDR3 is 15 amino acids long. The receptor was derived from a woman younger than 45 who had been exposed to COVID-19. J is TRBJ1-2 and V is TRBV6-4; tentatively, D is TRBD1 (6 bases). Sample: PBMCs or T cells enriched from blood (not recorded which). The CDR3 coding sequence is TGTGCCAGCAGTGACAATGTAGAGACAGGCTATGGCTACACCTTC. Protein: CASSDNVETGYGYTF.